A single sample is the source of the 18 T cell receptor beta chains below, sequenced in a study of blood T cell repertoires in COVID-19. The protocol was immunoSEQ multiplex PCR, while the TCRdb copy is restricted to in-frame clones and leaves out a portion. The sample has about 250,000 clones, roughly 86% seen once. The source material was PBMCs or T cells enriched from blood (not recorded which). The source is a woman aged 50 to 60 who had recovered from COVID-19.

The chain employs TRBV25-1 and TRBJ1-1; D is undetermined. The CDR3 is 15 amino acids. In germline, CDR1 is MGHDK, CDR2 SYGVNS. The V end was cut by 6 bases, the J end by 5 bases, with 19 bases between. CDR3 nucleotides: TGTGCCAGCAGGGGTTCAAGGGAGAAAAGGACTGAAGCTTTCTTT. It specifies CASRGSREKRTEAFF.

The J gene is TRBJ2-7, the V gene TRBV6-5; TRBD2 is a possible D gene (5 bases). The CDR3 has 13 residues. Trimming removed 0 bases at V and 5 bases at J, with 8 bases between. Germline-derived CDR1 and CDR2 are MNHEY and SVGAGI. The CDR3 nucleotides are TGTGCCAGCAGTTACTCGACCGGGAACGAGCAGTACTTC. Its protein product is CASSYSTGNEQYF.

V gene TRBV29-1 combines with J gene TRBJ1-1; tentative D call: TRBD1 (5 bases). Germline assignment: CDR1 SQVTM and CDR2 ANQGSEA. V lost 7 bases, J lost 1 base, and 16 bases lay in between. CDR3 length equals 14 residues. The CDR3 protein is CSAETDSENTEAFF. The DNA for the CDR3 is TGCAGCGCCGAAACAGACAGCGAGAACACTGAAGCTTTCTTT.

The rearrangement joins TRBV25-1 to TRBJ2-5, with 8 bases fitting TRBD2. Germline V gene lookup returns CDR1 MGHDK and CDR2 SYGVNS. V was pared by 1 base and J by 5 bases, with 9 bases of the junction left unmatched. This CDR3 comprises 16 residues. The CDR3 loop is CASSEFDGRAEETQYF. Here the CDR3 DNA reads TGTGCCAGCAGTGAATTCGACGGGAGGGCCGAGGAGACCCAGTACTTC.

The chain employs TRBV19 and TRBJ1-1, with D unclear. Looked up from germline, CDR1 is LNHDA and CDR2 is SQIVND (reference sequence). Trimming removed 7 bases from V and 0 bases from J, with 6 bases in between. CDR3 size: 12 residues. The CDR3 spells CASNFMNTEAFF. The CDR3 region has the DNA TGTGCCAGTAATTTTATGAACACTGAAGCTTTCTTT.

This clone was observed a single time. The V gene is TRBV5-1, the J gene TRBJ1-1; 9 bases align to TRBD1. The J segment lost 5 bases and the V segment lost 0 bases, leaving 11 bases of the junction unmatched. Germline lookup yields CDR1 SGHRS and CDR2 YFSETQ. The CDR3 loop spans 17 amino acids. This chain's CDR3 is CASSLGGTGTIWTEAFF. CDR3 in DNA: TGCGCCAGCAGCTTGGGAGGGACAGGGACGATCTGGACTGAAGCTTTCTTT.

The CDR3 bases are TGTGCCAGCAGTCGATTGCAGGGAAAGTCTGGAAACACCATATATTTT. The encoded protein is CASSRLQGKSGNTIYF. The chain carries TRBV6-6 and TRBJ1-3; D possibly corresponds to TRBD1 (5 bases). V lost 5 bases to trimming and J lost 1 base, with 15 bases between them. Per the germline V gene, CDR1 is MNHNY and CDR2 is SVGAGI (reference sequence). This CDR3 comprises 16 residues.

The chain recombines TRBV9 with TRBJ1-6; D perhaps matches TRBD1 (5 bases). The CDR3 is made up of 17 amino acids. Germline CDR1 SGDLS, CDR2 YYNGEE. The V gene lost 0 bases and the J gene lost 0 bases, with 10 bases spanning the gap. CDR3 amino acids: CASSVGPDSSYNSPLHF. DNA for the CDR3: TGTGCCAGCAGCGTAGGCCCAGACAGCTCCTATAATTCACCCCTCCACTTT.

Here the CDR3 reads CAVLAGRTEAFF. Written as DNA, the CDR3 is TGTGCCGTATTAGCGGGGAGAACTGAAGCTTTCTTT. The rearrangement joins TRBV6-5 to TRBJ1-1; D remains ambiguous. V lost 11 bases to trimming and J lost 5 bases, with 15 bases between them. Germline V gives CDR1 MNHEY, CDR2 SVGAGI. The CDR3 is 12 residues long.

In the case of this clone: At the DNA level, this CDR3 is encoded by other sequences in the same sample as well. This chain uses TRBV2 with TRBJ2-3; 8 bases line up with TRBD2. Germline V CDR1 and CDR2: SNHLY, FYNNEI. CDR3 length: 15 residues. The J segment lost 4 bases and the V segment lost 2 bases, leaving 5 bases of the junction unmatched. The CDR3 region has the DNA TGTGCCAGCAGTGAACTGGCGGGAGGTTCAGATACGCAGTATTTT. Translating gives CASSELAGGSDTQYF.

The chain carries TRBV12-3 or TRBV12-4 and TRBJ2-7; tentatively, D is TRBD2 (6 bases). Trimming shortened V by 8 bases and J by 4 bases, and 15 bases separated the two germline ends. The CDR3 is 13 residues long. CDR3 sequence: CASPSSSAYEQYF. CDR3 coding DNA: TGTGCCAGCCCGTCGTCTAGCGCGTACGAGCAGTACTTC.

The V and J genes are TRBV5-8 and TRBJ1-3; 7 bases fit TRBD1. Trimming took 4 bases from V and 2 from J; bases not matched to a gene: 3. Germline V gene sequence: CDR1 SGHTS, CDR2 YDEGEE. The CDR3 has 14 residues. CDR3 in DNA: TGTGCCAGCAGCCCGGGACAGACTGGAAACACCATATATTTT. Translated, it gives CASSPGQTGNTIYF.

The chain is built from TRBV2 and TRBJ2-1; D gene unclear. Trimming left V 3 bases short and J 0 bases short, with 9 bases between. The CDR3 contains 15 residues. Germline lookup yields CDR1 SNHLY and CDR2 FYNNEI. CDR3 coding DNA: TGTGCCAGCAGTGACAGATCTAGCTCCTACAATGAGCAGTTCTTC. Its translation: CASSDRSSSYNEQFF.

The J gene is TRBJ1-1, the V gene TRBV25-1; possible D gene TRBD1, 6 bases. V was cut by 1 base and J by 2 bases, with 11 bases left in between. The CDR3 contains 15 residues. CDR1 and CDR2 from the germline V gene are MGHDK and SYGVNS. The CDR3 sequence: CASSESGEGNTEAFF. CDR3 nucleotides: TGTGCCAGCAGTGAATCAGGGGAGGGTAACACTGAAGCTTTCTTT.

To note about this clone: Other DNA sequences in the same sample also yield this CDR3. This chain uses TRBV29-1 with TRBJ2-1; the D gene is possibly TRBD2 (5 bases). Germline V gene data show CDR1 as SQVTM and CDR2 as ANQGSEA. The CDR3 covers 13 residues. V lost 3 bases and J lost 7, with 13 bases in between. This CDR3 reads CSVEDWRNNEQFF. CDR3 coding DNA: TGCAGCGTTGAGGACTGGAGAAATAATGAGCAGTTCTTC.

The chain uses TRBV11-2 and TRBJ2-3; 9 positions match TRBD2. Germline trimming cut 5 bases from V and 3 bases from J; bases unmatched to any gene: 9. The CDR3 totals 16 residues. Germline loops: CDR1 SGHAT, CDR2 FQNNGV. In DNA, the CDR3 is TGTGCCAGCAGCCCACTAGGACTAGCGCTGACAGATACGCAGTATTTT. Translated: CASSPLGLALTDTQYF.

Here the CDR3 DNA reads TGTGCCAGCAGTCCCATTCCCAAAAACATTCAGTACTTC. Translation gives CASSPIPKNIQYF. V is TRBV28 and J is TRBJ2-4; D ambiguous. Germline lookup yields CDR1 MDHEN and CDR2 SYDVKM. V gave up 5 bases and J gave up 2 bases, with 7 bases separating them. The CDR3 extends over 13 amino acids.

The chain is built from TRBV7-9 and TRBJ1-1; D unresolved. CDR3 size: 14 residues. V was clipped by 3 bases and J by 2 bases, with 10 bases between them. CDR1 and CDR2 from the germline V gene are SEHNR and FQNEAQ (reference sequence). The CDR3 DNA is TGTGCCAGCAGCTTTTATGGGAGAAACACTGAAGCTTTCTTT. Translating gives CASSFYGRNTEAFF.